This T cell receptor (beta chain) was sequenced for a study of shared clonotypes between healthy human individuals. Points from the study as a whole: Generation probabilities were higher for clonotypes shared across all four sorted-subset donors than for unshared ones.

CD45RO negativity and positive selection for CCR7 defined naive CD8 cells, a population that excluded terminally differentiated effector memory CD45RA+ cells. Germline CDR1 and CDR2: MNHEY and SVGAGI. This CDR3 has 15 residues. Trimming removed 6 bases from V and 6 bases from J, with 17 bases in between. Profiling relied on immunoSEQ multiplex PCR, and the TCRdb table lists in-frame clones only, not all of them. The repertoire holds roughly 2 million clones, with approximately 94% as singletons. As to this clone: Its antigen remains unidentified.

V is TRBV6-5 and J is TRBJ1-4, with a tentative D call TRBD1 (5 bases). The clonotype originates from a man aged 18-30 years in good health. Sequences were obtained from naive CD8+ T cells sorted from blood. CDR3 DNA sequence: TGTGCCAGCAGCCCCAATGGGGGGGACTATGAAAAACTGTTTTTT. It encodes CASSPNGGDYEKLFF.